This entry lists 7 T cell receptor beta chains sequenced from one sample in a study of T cell responses to AZD1222 COVID-19 vaccine. The data were produced by immunoSEQ multiplex PCR, yet TCRdb's version contains in-frame clones alone and is incomplete. The repertoire holds 140,000 to 150,000 clones, with 92% as singletons. Sequences were derived from peripheral blood, sampled 28 days after the second AZD1222 dose. Source of these receptors: an adult who received the AZD1222 COVID-19 vaccine.

This clone was found once. This chain uses TRBV11-2 with TRBJ2-5; D is perhaps TRBD2 (5 bases). V lost 5 bases and J lost 1, with 8 bases in between. Germline CDR1 SGHAT, CDR2 FQNNGV. The CDR3 is 13 amino acids. Here the CDR3 reads CASSPGIQETQYF. The CDR3 DNA follows: TGTGCCAGCAGCCCCGGGATCCAAGAGACCCAGTACTTC.

Here the CDR3 reads CASSFLAGQDHEQFF. The CDR3 nucleotides read TGTGCCAGCAGCTTTTTAGCGGGCCAGGACCATGAGCAGTTCTTC. The chain combines TRBV7-2 with TRBJ2-1; the match to TRBD2 covers 7 bases. The junction had 10 bases not matched to a gene; V was cut back by 3 bases and J by 8 bases. The CDR3 contains 15 residues. CDR1 is SGHTA, CDR2 FQGNSA, per germline.

This sequence joins TRBV2 and TRBJ1-5, with 8 positions matching TRBD1. J lost 1 base, V lost 6 bases, and 2 bases had no gene match. The CDR3 length is 14 residues. Germline V gene lookup returns CDR1 SNHLY and CDR2 FYNNEI. Here the CDR3 reads CASRNRGSNQPQHF. CDR3 nucleotide sequence: TGTGCCAGCAGAAACAGGGGGAGCAATCAGCCCCAGCATTTT.

The chain recombines TRBV9 with TRBJ1-6; TRBD1 might be the D (5 bases). The CDR3 contains 14 residues. Trimming left V 5 bases short and J 7 bases short, with 13 bases between. Germline-derived CDR1 and CDR2 are SGDLS and YYNGEE. The CDR3 protein is CASRGASSNSPLHF. The CDR3 nucleotides are TGTGCCAGCAGAGGGGCCTCCTCCAATTCACCCCTCCACTTT.

This chain uses TRBV7-2 with TRBJ2-7; the D gene is possibly TRBD1 (5 bases). Germline assignment: CDR1 SGHTA and CDR2 FQGNSA. Trimming took 2 bases from V and 7 from J, leaving 12 bases between them. The CDR3 extends over 13 amino acids. The CDR3 region is CASSLLGAREQYF. DNA for the CDR3: TGTGCCAGCAGCTTATTAGGGGCGAGGGAGCAGTACTTC.

The V call is TRBV29-1, the J call TRBJ2-7, with D maybe TRBD1 (6 bases). Germline CDR1 SQVTM, CDR2 ANQGSEA. There are 11 residues in the CDR3. V lost 7 bases and J 7 bases, leaving 14 bases between the germline ends. CDR3 amino acids: CSASTGREQYF. Written as DNA, the CDR3 is TGCAGCGCCTCAACAGGGAGAGAGCAGTACTTC.

In its sample, this clone was seen a few times. The rearrangement links TRBV27 to TRBJ1-5; D not certain. V was shortened by 2 bases and J by 4 bases, with 9 bases between the two germline ends. This CDR3 spans 14 amino acids. Germline V gene sequence: CDR1 MNHEY, CDR2 SMNVEV (reference sequence). Here the CDR3 DNA reads TGTGCCAGCAGTTTAGGTGGAGGGAATCAGCCCCAGCATTTT. Translated: CASSLGGGNQPQHF.